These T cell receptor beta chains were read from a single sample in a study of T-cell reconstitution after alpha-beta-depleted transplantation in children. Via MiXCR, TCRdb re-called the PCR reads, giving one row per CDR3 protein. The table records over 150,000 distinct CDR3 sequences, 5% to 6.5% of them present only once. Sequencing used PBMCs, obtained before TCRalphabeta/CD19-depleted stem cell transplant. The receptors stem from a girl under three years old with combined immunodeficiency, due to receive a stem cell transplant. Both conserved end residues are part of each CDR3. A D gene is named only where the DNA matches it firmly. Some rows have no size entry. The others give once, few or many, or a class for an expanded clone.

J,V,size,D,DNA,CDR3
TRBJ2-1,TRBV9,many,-,TGTGCCAGCAGCGTAGGACAGAACCCTCATTTGCATGAGCAGTTCTTC,CASSVGQNPHLHEQFF
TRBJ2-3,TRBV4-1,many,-,TGCGCCAGCAGCCACGCCCGGGGGAGTTCGGCAGATACGCAGTATTTT,CASSHARGSSADTQYF
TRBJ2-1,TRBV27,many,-,TGTGCCAGCAGTTTGCCCCCAAGTGGAAATGAGCAGTTCTTC,CASSLPPSGNEQFF
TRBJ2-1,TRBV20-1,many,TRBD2,TGCAGTGCTAGAGATTTGCGGGGGGGGTGGTACAATGAGCAGTTCTTC,CSARDLRGGWYNEQFF
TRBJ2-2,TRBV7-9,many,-,TGTGCCAGCAGTTTCGGGCCCGGGGAGCTGTTTTTT,CASSFGPGELFF
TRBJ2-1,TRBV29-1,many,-,TGCAGCACCGGGGCAGGTGCGGGTCGGTTCTTC,CSTGAGAGRFF
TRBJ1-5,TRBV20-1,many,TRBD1,TGCAGTGCTAGAAGGACAGGGGGATTCAATCAGCCCCAGCATTTT,CSARRTGGFNQPQHF
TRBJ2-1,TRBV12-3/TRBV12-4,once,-,TGTGCCAGCAGTCTAGGACTGGGCGATGAGCAGTTCTTC,CASSLGLGDEQFF
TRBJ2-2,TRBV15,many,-,TGTGCCACCAGCATTAAAGAGACAAACACCGGGGAGCTGTTTTTT,CATSIKETNTGELFF
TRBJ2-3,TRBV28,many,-,TGTGCCAGCAGCCTACCGGGTCCCCATGCCACGCAGTATTTT,CASSLPGPHATQYF
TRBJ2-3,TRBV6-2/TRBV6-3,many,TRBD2,TGTGCCAGCAGTAGAGCCGGGACTAGCGCCCCCACAGATACGCAGTATTTT,CASSRAGTSAPTDTQYF
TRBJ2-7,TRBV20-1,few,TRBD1,TGCAGTGCTAGGTCCGGGACAGAAGATCCCTACGAGCAGTACTTC,CSARSGTEDPYEQYF
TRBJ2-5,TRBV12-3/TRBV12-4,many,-,TGTGCCAGCAGTGATCTAAATAGGGGGACCCAGTACTTC,CASSDLNRGTQYF
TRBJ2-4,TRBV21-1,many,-,TGTGCCAGCGAGAATGGACAGTTATTAGCCAAAAACATTCAGTACTTC,CASENGQLLAKNIQYF
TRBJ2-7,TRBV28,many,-,TGTGCCAGCAGTTATATGACAGGCCGTTACGAGCAGTACTTC,CASSYMTGRYEQYF
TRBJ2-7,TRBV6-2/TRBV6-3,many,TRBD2,TGTGCCAGCAGTTACGATCCTACGGGACTAGCGGCCTACGAGCAGTACTTC,CASSYDPTGLAAYEQYF
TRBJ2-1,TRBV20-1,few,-,TGCAGTGCGACTTCTTACCTTGCTTCGTACAATGAGCAGTTCTTC,CSATSYLASYNEQFF
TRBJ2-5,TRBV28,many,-,TGTGCCAGCAGTTTCTTACGCCTCCAAGAGACCCAGTACTTC,CASSFLRLQETQYF
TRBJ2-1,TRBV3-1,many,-,TGTGCCAGCAGCGTACTCCCCGAGGGCTACAATGAGCAGTTCTTC,CASSVLPEGYNEQFF
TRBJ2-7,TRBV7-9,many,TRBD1,TGTGCCAGCAGCACTAACGGGCCCGGGACAGGGACCCACGAGCAGTACTTC,CASSTNGPGTGTHEQYF
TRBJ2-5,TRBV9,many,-,TGTGCCAGCAGCGCGTGGAGGGGGACCCAGTACTTC,CASSAWRGTQYF
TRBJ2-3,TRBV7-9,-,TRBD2,TGTGCCAGCAGCCCTTTCGCGGGGGGGCAAACAGATACGCAGTATTTT,CASSPFAGGQTDTQYF
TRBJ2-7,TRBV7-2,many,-,TGTGCCAGCAGCTGGACCGGGACTGCCTCCTACGAGCAGTACTTC,CASSWTGTASYEQYF
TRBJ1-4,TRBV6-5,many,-,TGTGCCAGCAGTTACTCCCCTACGGGGAGCGGGAATGAAAAACTGTTTTTT,CASSYSPTGSGNEKLFF
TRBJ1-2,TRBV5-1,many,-,TGCGCCAGCAGCGCAGAGGGCAGCAACTATGGCTACACCTTC,CASSAEGSNYGYTF
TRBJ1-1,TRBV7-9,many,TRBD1,TGTGCCAGCAGCGGACAGGGGTTATCTGAAGCTTTCTTT,CASSGQGLSEAFF
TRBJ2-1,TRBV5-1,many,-,TGCGCCAGCAGCTTCCGGGCCCCCGGTGGCGATGAGCAGTTCTTC,CASSFRAPGGDEQFF
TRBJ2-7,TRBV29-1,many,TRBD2,TGCAGCGCCTCAAGCGGGAAGGGAGGGCCCGGAGAGCAGTACTTC,CSASSGKGGPGEQYF
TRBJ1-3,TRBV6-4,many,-,TGTGCCGGGGGGCATGCCGGAAACACCATATATTTT,CAGGHAGNTIYF
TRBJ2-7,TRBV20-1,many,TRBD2,TGCAGTGCTCGGACTAGACCGGGCTACGAGCAGTACTTC,CSARTRPGYEQYF
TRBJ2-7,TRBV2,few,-,TGTGCCAGCAGTTCATCACGGCGGGGACTTTCCCGTTACTCCTACGAGCAGTACTTC,CASSSSRRGLSRYSYEQYF
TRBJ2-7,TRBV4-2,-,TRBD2,TGTGCCAGCGGCCAACCCCCAAAACTAGCGGGAGGTCTTAACGAGCAGTACTTC,CASGQPPKLAGGLNEQYF
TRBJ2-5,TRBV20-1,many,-,TGCAGTGCTAGGGGGGACGGTTGGATGGAGACCCAGTACTTC,CSARGDGWMETQYF
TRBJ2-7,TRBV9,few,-,TGTGCCAGCAGCGTCGGCGGGGCGAACTACGAGCAGTACTTC,CASSVGGANYEQYF
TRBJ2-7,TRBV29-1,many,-,TGCAGCGTTGTCCGGTCCTACGAGCAGTACTTC,CSVVRSYEQYF
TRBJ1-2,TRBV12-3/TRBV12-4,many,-,TGTGCCAGCAGGTCAACAGGGAAACTCGATGGCTACACCTTC,CASRSTGKLDGYTF
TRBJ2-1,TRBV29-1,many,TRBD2,TGCAGCGTTGAGGAGGAAACTAGCGGGAGGAGTGAGCAGTTCTTC,CSVEEETSGRSEQFF
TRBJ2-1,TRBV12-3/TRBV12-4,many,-,TGTGCCAGCAGTTTACCGGGACCTGGTGAGCAGTTCTTC,CASSLPGPGEQFF
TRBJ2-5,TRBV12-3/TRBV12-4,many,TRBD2,TGTGCCAGCAGTTCCCCCGGGACTAGACAAGAGACCCAGTACTTC,CASSSPGTRQETQYF
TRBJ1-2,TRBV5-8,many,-,TGTGCCAGCAGCTTGAGGGCACAGGGACGGTATGGCTACACCTTC,CASSLRAQGRYGYTF
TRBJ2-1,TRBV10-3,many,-,TGTGCCATTCAACTAGTTTACAATGAGCAGTTCTTC,CAIQLVYNEQFF
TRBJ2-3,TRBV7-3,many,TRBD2,TGTGCCAGCAGATTAAATCCACCTAGCGGGGGGTTCACAGATACGCAGTATTTT,CASRLNPPSGGFTDTQYF